This passage covers 18 T cell receptor beta chains from one sample sequenced in a study of OX40 agonist ivuxolimab in advanced cancers. Measured with immunoSEQ multiplex PCR; TCRdb has only the in-frame clones, and not every one. The repertoire holds around 49,000 clones, with almost 80% as singletons. The sample in question was CD4+ or CD8+ T cells sorted from blood, obtained in a trial of the OX40 agonist ivuxolimab. The origin of the receptors is an adult with an advanced solid tumor such as melanoma, head and neck, liver or kidney cancer.

The CDR3 coding sequence is TGTGCCAGCAGCTTAGAAGGCCCCAGGGTGGGCACCATATATTTT. Its translation: CASSLEGPRVGTIYF. V is TRBV11-2 and J is TRBJ1-3; a possible D gene is TRBD1 (5 bases). The CDR3 runs to 15 residues. Trimming cost V 0 bases and J 9 bases, with 15 bases left between them. The V gene's germline CDR1 is SGHAT and CDR2 FQNNGV.

The chain carries TRBV23-1 and TRBJ2-1, with TRBD2 matching over 13 bases. TRBV23-1 has ORF status, its function being uncertain. With 6 bases clipped from V and 9 bases from J, the junction kept 11 bases outside the gene matches. This CDR3 spans 16 amino acids. The CDR3: CASRRPGTSGISEQFF. DNA for the CDR3: TGCGCCAGCAGGCGTCCCGGGACTAGCGGGATCTCTGAGCAGTTCTTC.

This clone is a singleton in its sample. This chain links TRBV11-2 with TRBJ2-7; tentative D call: TRBD2 (6 bases). Trimming left V 1 base short and J 2 bases short, with 12 bases between. There are 15 residues in the CDR3. CDR1 is SGHAT, CDR2 FQNNGV, per germline. The CDR3 DNA is TGTGCCAGCAGCTTAGTACTAGCCACCACCTACGAGCAGTACTTC. It translates to CASSLVLATTYEQYF.

The chain employs TRBV19 and TRBJ2-5; D remains unclear. The CDR3 consists of 14 residues. In germline, CDR1 is LNHDA, CDR2 SQIVND (reference sequence). V was pared by 3 bases and J by 1 base, with 9 bases between. The CDR3 protein is CASSIGVGQETQYF. Written as DNA, the CDR3 is TGTGCCAGTAGTATCGGTGTCGGCCAAGAGACCCAGTACTTC.

The V and J genes are TRBV7-9 and TRBJ2-5; 8 bases are a match to TRBD2. Germline V gene sequence: CDR1 SEHNR, CDR2 FQNEAQ (reference sequence). J gave up 1 base and V 4 bases, and 8 bases lay outside the gene matches. This CDR3 is built from 16 residues. For the CDR3, the DNA is TGTGCCAGCAGCTGGAGTCTAGCGGGTTCCCAAGAGACCCAGTACTTC. It yields the protein CASSWSLAGSQETQYF.

The chain has TRBV29-1 and TRBJ2-1; the match to TRBD2 covers 9 bases. CDR1 is SQVTM and CDR2 is ANQGSEA in the germline V gene. This CDR3 region has 15 residues. Trimming took 7 bases from V and 3 from J; bases not matched to a gene: 10. This chain's CDR3 is CSGGAAGGYYNEQFF. The CDR3 DNA reads TGCAGCGGGGGGGCAGCGGGAGGATACTACAATGAGCAGTTCTTC.

This chain joins TRBV2 and TRBJ2-7; 7 bases map to TRBD2. There are 13 residues in the CDR3. V trimming: 5 bases; J trimming: 7 bases; junction bases outside the gene matches: 8. CDR1 and CDR2 from the germline V gene are SNHLY and FYNNEI. CDR3 residues: CASSSTSPREQYF. The CDR3 DNA sequence: TGTGCCAGCAGTTCGACTAGCCCTCGAGAGCAGTACTTC.

This CDR3 reads CAITETVGTYEQYF. The CDR3 DNA reads TGTGCCATCACCGAGACTGTAGGGACCTACGAGCAGTACTTC. The J gene is TRBJ2-7, the V gene TRBV10-3; D is uncertain. The CDR3 has 14 residues. Trimming removed 7 bases from V and 2 bases from J, with 15 bases in between. Germline V CDR1 and CDR2: ENHRY, SYGVKD.

This chain connects TRBV7-9 to TRBJ1-2, with TRBD1 matching over 8 bases. The CDR3 has 16 residues. The V and J ends lost 5 bases and 8 bases, in that order; junction bases with no gene match: 16. Per the germline V gene, CDR1 is SEHNR and CDR2 is FQNEAQ (reference sequence). CDR3 amino acids: CASSPIGWAGGGGYTF. The DNA for the CDR3 is TGTGCCAGCAGCCCGATAGGGTGGGCAGGGGGCGGCGGCTACACCTTC.

This sequence joins TRBV6-5 and TRBJ2-1; no clear D. CDR3 length equals 15 residues. In germline, CDR1 is MNHEY, CDR2 SVGAGI. With 0 bases removed from V and 1 base from J, the gap between germline ends came to 7 bases. The CDR3 spells CASSYSPNSYNEQFF. CDR3 in DNA: TGTGCCAGCAGTTACTCCCCCAATTCCTACAATGAGCAGTTCTTC.

The chain combines TRBV11-2 with TRBJ2-1, with D perhaps matching TRBD1 (6 bases). V was cut by 6 bases and J by 4 bases, with 10 bases left in between. Looked up from germline, CDR1 is SGHAT and CDR2 is FQNNGV. CDR3 length: 13 residues. The CDR3 here is CASRPQGYNEQFF. The CDR3 region has the DNA TGTGCCAGCAGGCCCCAGGGGTACAATGAGCAGTTCTTC.

V usage is TRBV27 and J usage is TRBJ2-7; 9 nucleotides align to TRBD1. The CDR3 sequence is 14 residues long. V trimming: 4 bases; J trimming: 4 bases; junction bases outside the gene matches: 5. CDR1 is MNHEY, CDR2 SMNVEV, per germline (reference sequence). The CDR3 DNA is TGTGCCAGCAGTTCCGGGACAGGGTTTTACGAGCAGTACTTC. It specifies CASSSGTGFYEQYF.

This sequence joins TRBV10-3 and TRBJ1-5; D may be TRBD1 (6 bases). In germline, CDR1 is ENHRY, CDR2 SYGVKD. CDR3 length: 13 amino acids. V lost 4 bases and J 5 bases, leaving 9 bases between the germline ends. The CDR3 reads CAISGGAHQPQHF. The CDR3 DNA is TGTGCCATCAGTGGGGGGGCTCATCAGCCCCAGCATTTT.

Only one count was recorded for this clone. The rearrangement joins TRBV6-5 to TRBJ2-7; 7 bases fit TRBD1. The CDR3 length is 13 residues. Unmatched junction bases numbered 8, after V lost 6 bases and J lost 6 bases. The germline CDR1 and CDR2 sequences are MNHEY and SVGAGI. CDR3 nucleotide sequence: TGTGCCAGCAGCTGGTCGACAGGGCGCGAGCAGTACTTC. Protein: CASSWSTGREQYF.

The chain links TRBV5-4 to TRBJ2-7; 14 bases fit TRBD2. CDR3 size: 16 residues. Germline CDR1 and CDR2: SGHNT and YYREEE (reference sequence). Trimming removed 4 bases from V and 7 bases from J; junction bases left unmatched: 10. CDR3 sequence (DNA): TGTGCCAGCAGCGGGACTAGCGGGGGACGAGGAGGGGAGCAGTACTTC. Translated: CASSGTSGGRGGEQYF.

The chain combines TRBV10-1 with TRBJ1-1; no definite D call. Trimming removed 2 bases from V and 3 bases from J, with 7 bases in between. The CDR3 contains 13 residues. Germline-derived CDR1 and CDR2 are WNHNN and SYGVQD (reference sequence). The CDR3 protein is CASSETPYTEAFF. CDR3 DNA: TGCGCCAGCAGTGAGACACCTTACACTGAAGCTTTCTTT.

This chain uses TRBV25-1 with TRBJ1-1, with D possibly being TRBD1 (6 bases). Germline values: CDR1 MGHDK, CDR2 SYGVNS. V lost 6 bases and J lost 7, with 12 bases in between. This CDR3 spans 12 amino acids. The CDR3 loop is CASSPGGGEAFF. CDR3 nucleotides: TGTGCCAGCAGCCCCGGGGGCGGTGAAGCTTTCTTT.

This chain uses TRBV19 with TRBJ2-6; D is possibly TRBD1 or TRBD2 (6 bases each). V was pared by 7 bases and J by 2 bases, with 15 bases between. This CDR3 region has 16 residues. Germline V gene sequence: CDR1 LNHDA, CDR2 SQIVND (reference sequence). CDR3 amino acids: CASTSPGGTGANVLTF. CDR3 nucleotides: TGTGCCAGTACCTCCCCCGGGGGCACTGGGGCCAACGTCCTGACTTTC. The full variable domain, with the rest looked up from reference TRBV19 and TRBJ2-6, is DGGITQSPKYLFRKEGQNVTLSCEQNLNHDAMYWYRQDPGQGLRLIYYSQIVNDFQKGDIAEGYSVSREKKESFPLTVTSAQKNPTAFYLCASTSPGGTGANVLTFGAGSRLTVL.